This T cell receptor (beta chain) is from a study of blood T cell repertoires in COVID-19. Across the whole study: The study drew acute and convalescent COVID-19 samples from the United States, Italy and Spain. PBMCs, B-cell-depleted T cells, or T cells were the source of the cDNA or gDNA that made up the material.

V lost 5 bases, J lost 3 bases, and 4 bases stayed unmatched. The V gene's germline CDR1 is SGHNT and CDR2 YENEEA. The CDR3 runs to 13 residues. Authors' data handling: Cell counts per sample came from amplifying reference gene primers. Some clones are missing from TCRdb's copy, which holds only in-frame ones; the method was immunoSEQ multiplex PCR. The DNA was the basis for D and trimming; V, J and clone size are from that table. Of 150,000 to 200,000 clones listed, roughly 85% are singletons. The sample taken for sequencing was peripheral blood. This TCR came from a human donor in a cohort sampled during active COVID-19. This chain joins TRBV11-3 and TRBJ2-7; the match to TRBD2 covers 7 bases. The CDR3 sequence is CASSARGDYEQYF. CDR3 in DNA: TGTGCCAGCAGCGCCCGGGGGGACTACGAGCAGTACTTC.